This T cell receptor beta chain was captured in a study of PD-L1 blockade in urothelial cancer. About the study: At 6 weeks and at 3 weeks (second dose) after treatment start, blood was analyzed.

Synthetic TCR analog templates were spiked into each PCR. TCRdb's copy holds only in-frame clones and misses some; the assay was immunoSEQ multiplex PCR. This table has roughly 40,000 clones, roughly 84% appearing once. Study results and limitations: Sub-median blood TCR clonality before treatment predicted longer survival.

Concerning this clone: Its target is unknown.

The CDR3 has 18 amino acids. Trimming took 6 bases from V and 2 from J; bases not matched to a gene: 14. CDR1 is ENHRY, CDR2 SYGVKD, per germline. The sample's time point: pretreatment peripheral blood. The sequences come from PBMCs, collected around atezolizumab (anti-PD-L1) treatment. The rearrangement links TRBV10-3 to TRBJ2-7; 12 nucleotides line up with TRBD2. The sequence was obtained from a donor aged 40 or older with urothelial cancer. The CDR3 loop reads CAISPGLAGGRGTYEQYF. The CDR3 DNA reads as TGTGCCATCAGCCCTGGGCTAGCGGGAGGGCGGGGTACCTACGAGCAGTACTTC.